The T cell receptor (beta chain) under discussion was sequenced for a study of monozygotic twins with inflammatory bowel disease. This CDR3 comprises 12 residues. CDR1 is LGHNA and CDR2 is YSLEER in the germline V gene. The study's findings and limits: The co-twins with IBD showed lower TCRbeta diversity (inverse Simpson) than their healthy siblings.

In the case of this clonotype: Its antigen is as yet unknown.

TCRdb re-called the 5' RACE reads, yielding one record per CDR3 amino acid sequence without DNA. The sample has about 450,000 distinct CDR3 sequences. The rearrangement joins TRBV4-3 to TRBJ2-2. Sequencing used blood. The TCR originated in a human donor with ulcerative colitis or Crohn's disease, or a healthy co-twin of an affected twin (not recorded which). CDR3 sequence: CASSWWGRELFF.